Below, 19 T cell receptor beta chains from the same sample are listed, as sequenced in a study of T cell responses to AZD1222 COVID-19 vaccine. The data were produced by immunoSEQ multiplex PCR, yet TCRdb's version contains in-frame clones alone and is incomplete. The table includes some 110,000 clones, roughly 90% detected once. The sample here was peripheral blood, taken on day 0 of AZD1222 vaccination. These receptors came from an adult in good health.

The chain joins TRBV5-1 to TRBJ1-2; 11 bases map to TRBD1. The trim removed 0 bases at V and 4 bases at J, leaving 2 bases unmatched. The CDR3 is 15 amino acids. The germline V gene encodes CDR1 SGHRS and CDR2 YFSETQ. Here the CDR3 reads CASSLGTGGGYGYTF. CDR3 bases: TGCGCCAGCAGCTTGGGGACAGGGGGCGGCTATGGCTACACCTTC.

V is TRBV7-8 and J is TRBJ1-4, with a tentative D call TRBD1 (6 bases). The V end lost 4 bases, the J end lost 9 bases, and 15 bases lay between the germline ends. Looked up from germline, CDR1 is SGHVS and CDR2 is FQNEAQ. The CDR3 totals 14 residues. The CDR3 sequence is CASSSPSGGQKLFF. The CDR3 DNA is TGTGCCAGCAGCTCCCCTAGCGGGGGGCAAAAACTGTTTTTT.

V gene TRBV7-8 combines with J gene TRBJ1-3; D not certain. Germline CDR1 and CDR2: SGHVS and FQNEAQ. This CDR3 region has 16 residues. Deletions cut 5 bases from V and 0 bases from J, with 14 bases between. CDR3 sequence (DNA): TGTGCCAGCAGCGTTACCTCGTCGTACTCTGGAAACACCATATATTTT. The encoded protein is CASSVTSSYSGNTIYF.

As concerns this clone: Other DNA sequences from this sample encode an identical CDR3 as well. The chain uses TRBV25-1 and TRBJ2-2; 9 nucleotides line up with TRBD1. Germline lookup yields CDR1 MGHDK and CDR2 SYGVNS. The V gene end was trimmed by 6 bases and the J gene end by 7 bases; junction bases not matched to a gene: 3. CDR3 length: 13 residues. The DNA of the CDR3 is TGTGCCAGCAGACAGGGGGCAGGCGGGGAGCTGTTTTTT. It encodes CASRQGAGGELFF.

The chain joins TRBV18 to TRBJ1-1; 9 bases line up with TRBD1. The V and J ends lost 2 bases and 8 bases, in that order; junction bases with no gene match: 6. In germline, CDR1 is KGHSH, CDR2 LQKENI. This CDR3 region has 14 residues. The DNA of the CDR3 is TGTGCCAGCTCACCAGAACAGGGGGCCCGAGAAGCTTTCTTT. Protein: CASSPEQGAREAFF.

The gene calls are TRBV27 and TRBJ1-2; 8 bases are shared with TRBD1. Germline CDR1 is MNHEY and CDR2 is SMNVEV (reference sequence). This CDR3 spans 14 amino acids. Unmatched junction bases numbered 6, after V lost 7 bases and J lost 2 bases. CDR3 sequence reads: CASTSTGANYGYTF. The CDR3 DNA sequence: TGTGCCAGCACCTCGACAGGGGCCAACTATGGCTACACCTTC.

The chain carries TRBV30 and TRBJ1-1; no clear D. This CDR3 spans 13 amino acids. Germline V gene data show CDR1 as GTSNPN and CDR2 as SVGIG (reference sequence). V dropped 3 bases and J dropped 1 base, with 9 bases sitting between them. CDR3 coding DNA: TGTGCCTGGAGGCGGGAGCAGAACACTGAAGCTTTCTTT. Translated: CAWRREQNTEAFF.

The CDR3 bases are TGTGCCAGCAGCTTAATCCCGGGAGGGCCAAAGGAGCAGTTCTTC. Translation: CASSLIPGGPKEQFF. The V gene is TRBV7-2, the J gene TRBJ2-1; TRBD2 matches at 8 bases. The ends lost 2 bases at V and 10 bases at J; junction bases unmatched: 10. Germline-derived CDR1 and CDR2 are SGHTA and FQGNSA. This CDR3 is built from 15 residues.

The chain recombines TRBV6-2 or TRBV6-3 with TRBJ2-7, with 13 bases matching TRBD2. Germline CDR1 MNHEY, CDR2 SVGEGT. V lost 0 bases, J lost 2 bases, and 7 bases stayed unmatched. This CDR3 comprises 18 residues. The DNA of the CDR3 is TGTGCCAGCAGTTACTCGACTAGCGGGAGGACAATTCCCTACGAGCAGTACTTC. This encodes CASSYSTSGRTIPYEQYF.

The rearrangement joins TRBV3-1 (or the pseudogene TRBV3-2) to TRBJ2-3, with TRBD1 matching over 7 bases. The CDR3 consists of 17 residues. CDR1 is LGHDT and CDR2 is YNNKEL in the germline V gene (reference sequence). The trim removed 3 bases at V and 0 bases at J, leaving 9 bases unmatched. Written as DNA, the CDR3 is TGTGCCAGCAGCCACCTCACGACAGGGTCTAGCACAGATACGCAGTATTTT. This translates into CASSHLTTGSSTDTQYF.

The chain links TRBV10-1 to TRBJ1-2; no clear D gene. Germline CDR1 reads WNHNN; CDR2 reads SYGVQD (reference sequence). This CDR3 has 13 residues. The germline V and J ends were trimmed by 3 bases and 4 bases, with 9 bases remaining between them. CDR3 residues: CASSDGISYGYTF. CDR3 bases: TGCGCCAGCAGTGACGGGATATCCTATGGCTACACCTTC.

The chain combines TRBV5-1 with TRBJ1-6; possible D gene TRBD1, 5 bases. This CDR3 contains 17 residues. Germline V gives CDR1 SGHRS, CDR2 YFSETQ. V shed 0 bases and J shed 0 bases, with 10 bases lying between them. The CDR3 nucleotides are TGCGCCAGCAGCTTGGCCGGGGGGAGCTCCTATAATTCACCCCTCCACTTT. The encoded protein is CASSLAGGSSYNSPLHF.

V is TRBV9 and J is TRBJ1-5; no firm D call. The germline gives CDR1 SGDLS, CDR2 YYNGEE. Trimming cost V 0 bases and J 2 bases, with 9 bases left between them. The CDR3 covers 15 residues. The CDR3 loop is CASSVGHGGNQPQHF. Written as DNA, the CDR3 is TGTGCCAGCAGCGTAGGTCATGGGGGCAATCAGCCCCAGCATTTT.

The chain uses TRBV29-1 and TRBJ2-1; possible D gene TRBD1, 6 bases. The V gene lost 7 bases and the J gene lost 4 bases, with 17 bases spanning the gap. Germline V gene lookup returns CDR1 SQVTM and CDR2 ANQGSEA. This CDR3 is 14 amino acids long. The CDR3 loop is CSAQATGKYNEQFF. CDR3 sequence (DNA): TGCAGCGCCCAAGCGACAGGAAAATACAATGAGCAGTTCTTC.

CDR3 nucleotides: TGTGCCAGCAGCAGGGACCCCCCAGATACGCAGTATTTT. Translation gives CASSRDPPDTQYF. This chain uses TRBV5-4 with TRBJ2-3; D tentatively reads TRBD1 or TRBD2 (5 bases each). The V gene's germline CDR1 is SGHNT and CDR2 YYREEE (reference sequence). The CDR3 length is 13 residues. V lost 4 bases to trimming and J lost 4 bases, with 10 bases between them. Variable domain in full (rest from reference TRBV5-4 and TRBJ2-3): ETGVTQSPTHLIKTRGQQVTLRCSSQSGHNTVSWYQQALGQGPQFIFQYYREEENGRGNFPPRFSGLQFPNYSSELNVNALELDDSALYLCASSRDPPDTQYFGPGTRLTVL.

V and J are TRBV20-1 and TRBJ1-4; D is unclear. The germline CDR1 and CDR2 sequences are DFQATT and SNEGSKA (reference sequence). Deletions cut 6 bases from V and 7 bases from J, with 9 bases between. The CDR3 totals 11 residues. CDR3 DNA sequence: TGCAGTGCCTACATGGGTGAAAAACTGTTTTTT. It is translated as CSAYMGEKLFF.

The chain employs TRBV5-1 and TRBJ1-5, with D maybe TRBD1 (5 bases). The CDR3 sequence is 13 residues long. Germline-derived CDR1 and CDR2 are SGHRS and YFSETQ. Trimming removed 5 bases from V and 4 bases from J, with 10 bases in between. CDR3 nucleotide sequence: TGCGCCAGCAGTCCAGGGTCGAATCAGCCCCAGCATTTT. Residues: CASSPGSNQPQHF.

CDR3 coding DNA: TGCAGCGTTGGGGGGATTCCTGAAGCTTTCTTT. It translates to CSVGGIPEAFF. The rearrangement joins TRBV29-1 to TRBJ1-1, with D possibly being TRBD1 (5 bases). V was pared by 4 bases and J by 6 bases, with 9 bases between. This CDR3 has 11 residues. Germline V gene sequence: CDR1 SQVTM, CDR2 ANQGSEA. The whole variable domain, remainder taken from reference TRBV29-1 and TRBJ1-1, is SAVISQKPSRDICQRGTSLTIQCQVDSQVTMMFWYRQQPGQSLTLIATANQGSEATYESGFVIDKFPISRPNLTFSTLTVSNMSPEDSSIYLCSVGGIPEAFFGQGTRLTVV.

The V call is TRBV30, the J call TRBJ2-7; D uncertain. Trimming cost V 2 bases and J 2 bases, with 7 bases left between them. Germline CDR1 is GTSNPN and CDR2 is SVGIG (reference sequence). The CDR3 runs 12 residues. CDR3 sequence reads: CAWSRHPYEQYF. DNA of the CDR3: TGTGCCTGGAGTCGGCACCCCTACGAGCAGTACTTC. Based on the CDR3 plus reference TRBV30 and TRBJ2-7, the full variable domain is SQTIHQWPATLVQPVGSPLSLECTVEGTSNPNLYWYRQAAGRGLQLLFYSVGIGQISSEVPQNLSASRPQDRQFILSSKKLLLSDSGFYLCAWSRHPYEQYFGPGTRLTVT.